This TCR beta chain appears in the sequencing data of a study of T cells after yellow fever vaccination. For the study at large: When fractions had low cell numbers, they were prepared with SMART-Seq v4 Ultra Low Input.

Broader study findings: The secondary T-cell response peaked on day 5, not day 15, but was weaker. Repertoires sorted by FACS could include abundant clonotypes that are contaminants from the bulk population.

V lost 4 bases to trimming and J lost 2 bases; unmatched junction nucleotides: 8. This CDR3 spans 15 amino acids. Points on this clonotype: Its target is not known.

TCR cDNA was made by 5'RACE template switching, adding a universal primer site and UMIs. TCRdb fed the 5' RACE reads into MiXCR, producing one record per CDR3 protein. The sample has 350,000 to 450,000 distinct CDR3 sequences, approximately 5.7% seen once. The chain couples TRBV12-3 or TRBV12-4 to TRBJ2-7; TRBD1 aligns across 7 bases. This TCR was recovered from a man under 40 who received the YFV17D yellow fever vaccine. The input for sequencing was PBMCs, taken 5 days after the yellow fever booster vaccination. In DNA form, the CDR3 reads TGTGCCAGCAGTTACGACCAGGGGACAGCCTACGAGCAGTACTTC. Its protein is CASSYDQGTAYEQYF.